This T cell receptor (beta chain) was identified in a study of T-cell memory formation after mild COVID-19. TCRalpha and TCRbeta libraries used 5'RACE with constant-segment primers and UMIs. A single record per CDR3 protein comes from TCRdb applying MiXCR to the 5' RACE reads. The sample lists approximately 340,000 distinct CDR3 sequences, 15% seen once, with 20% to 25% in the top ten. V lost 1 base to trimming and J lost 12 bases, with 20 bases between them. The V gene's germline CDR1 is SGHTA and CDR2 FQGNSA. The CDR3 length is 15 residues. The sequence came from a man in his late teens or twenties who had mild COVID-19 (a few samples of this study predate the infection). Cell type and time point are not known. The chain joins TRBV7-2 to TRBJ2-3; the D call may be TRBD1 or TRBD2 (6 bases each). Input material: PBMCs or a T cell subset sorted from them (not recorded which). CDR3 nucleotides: TGTGCCAGCAGCTTAGGAGGGGGGACAAACCCGCCCCAGTATTTT. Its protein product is CASSLGGGTNPPQYF.